This TCR beta chain is from a study of control samples from healthy donors and cancer patients. The germline gives CDR1 KGHSH, CDR2 LQKENI. Trimming pared 3 bases from V and 7 bases from J, leaving 13 bases between. The CDR3 covers 14 residues. Profiling relied on immunoSEQ multiplex PCR, and the TCRdb table lists in-frame clones only, not all of them. The sample records about 160,000 clones, 92% being singletons. The sequence was obtained from a woman aged 25 to 39 in good health. The chain has TRBV18 and TRBJ1-5; D may be TRBD1 (5 bases). Sample: blood. In DNA, the CDR3 is TGTGCCAGCTCACCGGTGGGGGTAAGCCAGCCCCAGCATTTT. It codes for CASSPVGVSQPQHF.